This TCR beta chain was obtained from a study of cytomegalovirus exposure and HLA in healthy donors. Study overall: The study's early data release held tens of millions of unique TCRs from HLA-typed donors. Study-level results: As was reported, the classifier diagnosed cytomegalovirus status with high specificity and sensitivity.

The CDR3 covers 14 residues. Trimming removed 0 bases from V and 4 bases from J; junction bases left unmatched: 3. CDR1 SGDLS and CDR2 YYNGEE come from the germline V gene. Comments on this clone: Its target is unknown.

Researchers ran the PCR with 60 Vbeta and 13 Jbeta primers. Repertoires were generated with immunoSEQ multiplex PCR, while TCRdb's copy carries only in-frame clones and drops some. The sample records more than 95,000 clones, 60% to 80% being singletons. V is TRBV9 and J is TRBJ1-2; 7 bases match TRBD1. This TCR was recovered from a man between 60 and 70 years old in good health and CMV-seropositive. Sequenced: PBMCs. The CDR3: CASSVETGLYGYTF. CDR3 coding DNA: TGTGCCAGCAGCGTAGAGACAGGGCTCTATGGCTACACCTTC.